These 25 T cell receptor beta chains were sequenced from one sample in a study of T cells in Graves' hyperthyroidism and ophthalmopathy. The source material, RNA transcripts, was used to amplify TCR beta CDR3 regions. In the first-round RT-PCR of the TCR CDR3, the HTBI primer set was used. TCRdb reanalysed the multiplex PCR reads using MiXCR and keeps one entry per CDR3 protein. The table includes 200,000 to 250,000 distinct CDR3 sequences, under 20% detected once. Sequencing used blood. The source of these receptors is a man aged 45-60 years with Graves' hyperthyroidism.

CDR3 region: CSARSGIINYGYTF. The CDR3 DNA sequence: TGCAGCGCCAGATCTGGTATTATTAACTATGGCTACACCTTC. The chain has TRBV29-1 and TRBJ1-2; D gene ambiguous. The CDR3 contains 14 residues. The ends were cut back, 7 bases at V and 1 base at J, with 16 bases in the middle. The V gene's germline CDR1 is SQVTM and CDR2 ANQGSEA.

The rearrangement joins TRBV28 to TRBJ2-7; 10 bases line up with TRBD1. The germline V gene encodes CDR1 MDHEN and CDR2 SYDVKM. V dropped 4 bases and J dropped 7; count of bases not matched to a gene: 10. This CDR3 spans 15 amino acids. The CDR3 DNA reads TGTGCCAGCAGTTCACCGGGACAGGGGTTAGTGGAGCAGTACTTC. It encodes CASSSPGQGLVEQYF.

This clonotype has a count of ten or more. The V call is TRBV20-1, the J call TRBJ2-7, with TRBD2 matching 16 bases. V was clipped by 6 bases and J by 7 bases; unmatched bases: 6. The germline gives CDR1 DFQATT, CDR2 SNEGSKA (reference sequence). This CDR3 spans 14 amino acids. Written as DNA, the CDR3 is TGCAGTGCCCGGGGACTAGCGGGAGGGCAGGAGCAGTACTTC. It codes for CSARGLAGGQEQYF.

The sample holds many counts of this clonotype. This chain joins TRBV9 and TRBJ2-7; 12 bases match TRBD2. Germline assignment: CDR1 SGDLS and CDR2 YYNGEE. The CDR3 loop spans 15 amino acids. V lost 2 bases to trimming and J lost 5 bases; unmatched junction nucleotides: 5. The CDR3 reads CASSVTTSGSHEQYF. The CDR3 DNA reads TGTGCCAGCAGCGTTACGACTAGCGGGAGCCACGAGCAGTACTTC.

This clonotype was counted at least ten times. The chain carries TRBV28 and TRBJ1-3; D ambiguous. V lost 0 bases and J 2 bases, leaving 5 bases between the germline ends. The CDR3 is 14 amino acids. The germline V gene has CDR1 MDHEN and CDR2 SYDVKM. CDR3 loop: CASSLWGTGNTIYF. The CDR3 coding sequence is TGTGCCAGCAGTTTATGGGGGACTGGAAACACCATATATTTT.

This clonotype was seen a few times. V gene TRBV28 combines with J gene TRBJ1-1; 9 positions agree with TRBD1. Germline V CDR1 and CDR2: MDHEN, SYDVKM. J gave up 5 bases and V 4 bases, and 8 bases lay outside the gene matches. The CDR3 extends over 15 amino acids. CDR3 sequence: CASSSLQGASTEAFF. DNA for the CDR3: TGTGCCAGCAGTTCATTACAGGGGGCCAGTACTGAAGCTTTCTTT.

Comments on this clonotype: This clone may be a read error of a much larger clone one base away. This chain joins TRBV20-1 and TRBJ2-1; D not resolved. V shed 0 bases and J shed 8 bases, with 29 bases lying between them. Germline assignment: CDR1 DFQATT and CDR2 SNEGSKA (reference sequence). There are 19 residues in the CDR3. The CDR3 bases are TGCAGTGCTAGAGAGGTCAAATACAACTCAAGGTTTGGCATCTATGAGCAGTTCTTC. As protein: CSAREVKYNSRFGIYEQFF.

This clonotype was picked up a small number of times. Being one base from a much bigger clone, this may be a read error. The rearrangement links TRBV7-9 to TRBJ1-1; D unresolved. Germline V lookup: CDR1 SEHNR, CDR2 FQNEAQ (reference sequence). The ends were cut back, 2 bases at V and 10 bases at J, with 14 bases in the middle. The CDR3 runs to 13 residues. The chain's CDR3 is CASSLMEESSAFF. Here the CDR3 DNA reads TGTGCCAGCAGCTTAATGGAAGAGTCTTCAGCTTTCTTT. The variable domain in full, with the rest retrieved from reference TRBV7-9 and TRBJ1-1, is DTGVSQNPRHKITKRGQNVTFRCDPISEHNRLYWYRQTLGQGPEFLTYFQNEAQLEKSRLLSDRFSAERPKGSFSTLEIQRTEQGDSAMYLCASSLMEESSAFFGQGTRLTVV.

This clonotype was counted ten times or more. This chain connects TRBV18 to TRBJ1-6; weak D call: TRBD1 (6 bases). V lost 3 bases and J lost 7, with 10 bases in between. The CDR3 spans 14 residues. CDR1 and CDR2 from the germline V gene are KGHSH and LQKENI. DNA of the CDR3: TGTGCCAGCTCACCCACGGACAGAAATTCACCCCTCCACTTT. This translates into CASSPTDRNSPLHF.

This clonotype was recorded a few times. This sequence joins TRBV18 and TRBJ2-2; a possible D gene is TRBD2 (5 bases). The CDR3 is 14 amino acids. The V gene's germline CDR1 is KGHSH and CDR2 LQKENI. The germline V and J ends were trimmed by 2 bases and 4 bases, with 8 bases remaining between them. The CDR3 sequence is CASSPLEGTGELFF. Here the CDR3 DNA reads TGTGCCAGCTCACCATTAGAGGGCACCGGGGAGCTGTTTTTT.

This clonotype was counted many times. This chain joins TRBV6-1 and TRBJ1-1, with D perhaps TRBD1 (5 bases). This CDR3 has 13 amino acids. Per the germline V gene, CDR1 is MNHNS and CDR2 is SASEGT. V was clipped by 5 bases and J by 2 bases, with 9 bases between them. CDR3 sequence: CASSRQFNTEAFF. CDR3 DNA: TGTGCCAGCAGTCGACAGTTTAACACTGAAGCTTTCTTT.

This clonotype has at least ten counts. This chain links TRBV7-6 with TRBJ2-2; D not certain. This CDR3 has 13 amino acids. Between the trimmed V and J ends, which lost 2 bases and 4 bases, there was a span of 5 bases. The germline V gene encodes CDR1 SGHVS and CDR2 FNYEAQ. CDR3 DNA sequence: TGTGCCAGCAGCTTACAAAGCACCGGGGAGCTGTTTTTT. The encoded protein is CASSLQSTGELFF.

This clonotype showed up just a few times. The gene calls are TRBV4-3 and TRBJ1-4; 8 bases agree with TRBD1. Trimming at V came to 4 bases and at J to 6 bases, leaving 16 bases not matched to a gene. This CDR3 contains 18 residues. Per germline, CDR1 LGHNA and CDR2 YSLEER. In DNA form, the CDR3 reads TGCGCCAGCAGCCCCAACCCAGGGGGCGCCGGGATTGATGAAAAACTGTTTTTT. Protein sequence: CASSPNPGGAGIDEKLFF.

This chain links TRBV18 with TRBJ2-3, with 8 bases aligning to TRBD2. V dropped 3 bases and J dropped 5; count of bases not matched to a gene: 10. Germline V CDR1 and CDR2: KGHSH, LQKENI. CDR3 size: 16 residues. DNA of the CDR3: TGTGCCAGCTCACCTGCCCGGGAGGGGGTCGGAGATACGCAGTATTTT. It specifies CASSPAREGVGDTQYF.

This clonotype showed up many times. The rearrangement uses TRBV27 and TRBJ2-7; 10 positions match TRBD1. CDR3 length: 16 residues. Per the germline V gene, CDR1 is MNHEY and CDR2 is SMNVEV (reference sequence). The J segment lost 0 bases and the V segment lost 8 bases, leaving 10 bases of the junction unmatched. The CDR3, as DNA: TGTGCCAGCGGGAGCGGGACAGGGGAGACCTCCTACGAGCAGTACTTC. This translates into CASGSGTGETSYEQYF.

This clonotype turned up a few times. The CDR3 DNA is TGCGCCAGCAGTGAGTCAAGGGAGAACACAGATACGCAGTATTTT. As protein: CASSESRENTDTQYF. V gene TRBV10-2 combines with J gene TRBJ2-3; maybe TRBD2 (5 bases). From germline, CDR1 is WSHSY and CDR2 SAAADI. V lost 0 bases and J lost 2, with 9 bases in between. This CDR3 has 15 residues.

This clonotype was seen at least ten times. The V call is TRBV12-3 or TRBV12-4, the J call TRBJ2-2; 10 nucleotides agree with TRBD1. The CDR3 totals 18 residues. The ends lost 5 bases at V and 1 base at J; junction bases unmatched: 10. Written as DNA, the CDR3 is TGTGCCAGCAGTGAACTGAAGGGACAGGGGAAGAACACCGGGGAGCTGTTTTTT. This codes for CASSELKGQGKNTGELFF.

This clonotype was seen a handful of times. One junction end does not reproduce the germline sequence, and a read error may be involved. The chain employs TRBV3-1 and TRBJ2-7; no definite D call. Germline-derived CDR1 and CDR2 are LGHDT and YNNKEL (reference sequence). The CDR3 spans 11 residues. CDR3: CASSQSYERYF. The CDR3 nucleotides are TGTGCCAGCAGCCAAAGCTACGAGCGGTACTTC.

This clonotype was recorded at least ten times. The chain has TRBV29-1 and TRBJ2-1; tentatively, D is TRBD2 (6 bases). The CDR3 spans 13 residues. Per germline, CDR1 SQVTM and CDR2 ANQGSEA. Deletions cut 3 bases from V and 2 bases from J, with 8 bases between. CDR3 in DNA: TGCAGCGTTGACCCTAGCGCCTACAATGAGCAGTTCTTC. This encodes CSVDPSAYNEQFF.

This clonotype came up many times. The V and J genes are TRBV6-2 or TRBV6-3 and TRBJ1-1, with D possibly being TRBD1 (5 bases). The CDR3 runs 14 residues. V lost 7 bases and J 7 bases, leaving 19 bases between the germline ends. CDR1 is MNHEY, CDR2 SVGEGT, per germline. CDR3 coding DNA: TGTGCCAGCAATAGACCAGGGCAGGGAAATGAAGCTTTCTTT. It specifies CASNRPGQGNEAFF.

The chain couples TRBV30 to TRBJ2-4; 8 positions agree with TRBD1. V gave up 3 bases and J gave up 0 bases; unmatched junction bases: 4. This CDR3 spans 15 amino acids. Germline V gene lookup returns CDR1 GTSNPN and CDR2 SVGIG (reference sequence). CDR3 bases: TGTGCCTGGAGGTACAGGGGGTCAGCCAAAAACATTCAGTACTTC. This gives the protein CAWRYRGSAKNIQYF.

This clonotype was counted many times. The chain combines TRBV2 with TRBJ2-3; D gene uncertain. Germline V CDR1 and CDR2: SNHLY, FYNNEI. The CDR3 has 16 amino acids. The V and J ends lost 7 bases and 2 bases respectively, with 19 bases between them. Written as DNA, the CDR3 is TGTGCCAGCATTAGGCGGAAGGACGGCTACACAGATACGCAGTATTTT. Translating it yields CASIRRKDGYTDTQYF.

In this sample, this clonotype turned up many times. The J gene is TRBJ1-6, the V gene TRBV20-1; 10 nucleotides match TRBD1. This CDR3 comprises 13 residues. CDR1 DFQATT and CDR2 SNEGSKA come from the germline V gene (reference sequence). J lost 8 bases, V lost 5 bases, and 3 bases had no gene match. CDR3 coding DNA: TGCAGTGCTGTCGGACAGGGGGATTCACCCCTCCACTTT. Its translation is CSAVGQGDSPLHF.

A few counts support this clonotype. This chain uses TRBV4-1 with TRBJ2-7, with TRBD2 identical over 8 bases. CDR1 and CDR2 from the germline V gene are MGHRA and YSYEKL. The V segment lost 2 bases and the J segment 2 bases; nucleotides outside the gene matches: 2. This CDR3 is 14 amino acids long. DNA for the CDR3: TGCGCCAGCAGCCAAAGTAGCGGGACCTACGAGCAGTACTTC. This encodes CASSQSSGTYEQYF.

The table lists this clonotype with many counts. In nucleotides, the CDR3 is TGTGCCTGGAGTCGGGAAGTGAACACTGAAGCTTTCTTT. Encoded protein: CAWSREVNTEAFF. The chain carries TRBV30 and TRBJ1-1; D unresolved. The germline V gene encodes CDR1 GTSNPN and CDR2 SVGIG (reference sequence). V lost 2 bases, J lost 0 bases, and 7 bases lay in between. CDR3 length: 13 residues.